A selection of T cell receptor beta chains follows, all from one sample in a study of cytomegalovirus exposure and HLA in healthy donors. Assay: immunoSEQ multiplex PCR; the TCRdb copy retains only in-frame clones and omits some. The repertoire table contains around 120,000 clones. The specimen sequenced was PBMCs. Receptors originate from a man aged 50 to 59 in good health and CMV-seronegative. The CDR3 runs from the conserved cysteine through the conserved F or W. D genes are given only for firm matches.

>TRBJ1-2|TRBV11-2|TRBD1
CASSSRGLNYGYTF
TGTGCCAGCAGCTCCAGGGGGCTTAACTATGGCTACACCTTC
>TRBJ1-1|TRBV9|-
CASSESPTGRAEAFF
TGTGCCAGCAGCGAGTCCCCCACAGGGAGAGCTGAAGCTTTCTTT
>TRBJ2-7|TRBV5-1|-
CASSLGGLSGEQYF
TGCGCCAGCAGCTTGGGTGGCCTTTCGGGAGAGCAGTACTTC
>TRBJ2-5|TRBV4-3|-
CASSQWSGYQETQYF
TGCGCCAGCAGCCAATGGAGCGGGTACCAAGAGACCCAGTACTTC
>TRBJ2-3|TRBV18|-
CASSNREVLVDTQYF
TGTGCCAGCTCTAACCGCGAGGTATTGGTAGATACGCAGTATTTT
>TRBJ1-2|TRBV7-2|-
CASSLDPVRTYGYTF
TGTGCCAGCAGCTTGGACCCCGTCCGGACATATGGCTACACCTTC
>TRBJ2-7|TRBV7-3|-
CASSILPGKGYEQYF
TGTGCCAGCAGCATCCTACCGGGAAAGGGATACGAGCAGTACTTC
>TRBJ1-1|TRBV6-6|-
CASREQGNTEAFF
TGTGCCAGCAGGGAACAGGGGAACACTGAAGCTTTCTTT
>TRBJ1-1|TRBV7-2|-
CASSLAPTVEAFF
TGTGCCAGCAGCTTAGCGCCGACAGTTGAAGCTTTCTTT
>TRBJ1-1|TRBV25-1|TRBD1
CASSDRALSEAFF
TGTGCCAGCAGCGACAGGGCTTTGAGTGAAGCTTTCTTT
>TRBJ2-7|TRBV7-8|TRBD1
CASSHDRETYEQYF
TGTGCCAGCAGCCACGACAGGGAGACCTACGAGCAGTACTTC
>TRBJ1-1|TRBV6-6|-
CASSQRESDTEAFF
TGTGCCAGCAGTCAGCGCGAGTCGGACACTGAAGCTTTCTTT
>TRBJ2-1|TRBV4-3|TRBD1
CASSYEAGQGTDNEQFF
TGCGCCAGCAGCTATGAAGCAGGACAGGGGACCGACAATGAGCAGTTCTTC
>TRBJ2-6|TRBV7-9|-
CASSLGGGANVLTF
TGTGCCAGCAGCTTAGGAGGAGGGGCCAACGTCCTGACTTTC
>TRBJ1-2|TRBV18|-
CASSPSGTKAYGYTF
TGTGCCAGCTCACCGTCCGGGACTAAGGCCTATGGCTACACCTTC
>TRBJ2-7|TRBV5-1|TRBD2
CASSALAGETYEQYF
TGCGCCAGCAGCGCCCTAGCGGGTGAAACCTACGAGCAGTACTTC
>TRBJ2-7|TRBV2|-
CASMGSSYEQYF
TGTGCCAGCATGGGGAGCTCCTACGAGCAGTACTTC
>TRBJ2-1|TRBV30|-
CAWSGSASSYNEQFF
TGTGCCTGGAGTGGTAGCGCGAGCTCCTACAATGAGCAGTTCTTC
>TRBJ1-5|TRBV7-3|-
CASSSLAGVSNQPQHF
TGTGCCAGCAGCTCTCTCGCGGGGGTTAGTAATCAGCCCCAGCATTTT
>TRBJ1-2|TRBV19|-
CASSIFLDRTPTGYTF
TGTGCCAGTAGTATATTCTTGGACAGAACACCGACGGGCTACACCTTC
>TRBJ2-3|TRBV5-4|TRBD2
CASSQGLAGGQISNTQYF
TGTGCCAGCAGCCAGGGACTAGCGGGAGGCCAGATCTCAAATACGCAGTATTTT
>TRBJ1-2|TRBV30|TRBD1
CAWSGQGIYGYTF
TGTGCCTGGAGTGGACAGGGAATCTATGGCTACACCTTC
>TRBJ2-7|TRBV6-5|-
CASRGTGIVYEQYF
TGTGCCAGCAGGGGTACAGGGATCGTCTACGAGCAGTACTTC
>TRBJ1-2|TRBV6-5|TRBD1
CASSRRTGGVYGYTF
TGTGCCAGCAGTAGAAGGACAGGGGGCGTCTATGGCTACACCTTC
>TRBJ2-7|TRBV6-6|-
CASSSPGLSYEQYF
TGTGCCAGCAGTTCACCAGGCCTCTCCTACGAGCAGTACTTC
>TRBJ2-1|TRBV19|TRBD2
CASSIDRAYQRGRRVQTGEQFF
TGTGCCAGTAGTATAGATCGGGCTTATCAGCGGGGACGCCGCGTCCAGACTGGTGAGCAGTTCTTC
>TRBJ1-2|TRBV7-9|-
CASSLRQGGYTF
TGTGCCAGCAGCTTACGGCAGGGAGGATACACCTTC
>TRBJ1-1|TRBV4-1|-
CASSKRENTEAFF
TGCGCCAGCAGCAAAAGAGAGAACACTGAAGCTTTCTTT
>TRBJ1-5|TRBV30|-
CAWSRVADQPQHF
TGTGCCTGGAGTCGGGTAGCGGATCAGCCCCAGCATTTT
>TRBJ2-1|TRBV29-1|-
CSVWDFGQFF
TGCAGCGTTTGGGACTTCGGCCAGTTCTTC
>TRBJ1-1|TRBV14|-
CASSQSAGSEAFF
TGTGCCAGCAGCCAGTCGGCAGGCTCTGAAGCTTTCTTT
>TRBJ1-1|TRBV4-2|-
CASSQPGQGSLRGGDTEAFF
TGTGCCAGCAGCCAACCGGGGCAGGGGAGTTTAAGGGGGGGGGACACTGAAGCTTTCTTT
>TRBJ1-3|TRBV11-2|-
CASRWTDISGNTIYF
TGTGCCAGCAGATGGACAGACATCTCTGGAAACACCATATATTTT
>TRBJ1-1|TRBV19|-
CASSITGNTEAFF
TGTGCCAGTAGTATAACGGGGAACACTGAAGCTTTCTTT
>TRBJ2-7|TRBV15|-
CATSPGWADEQYF
TGTGCCACCAGCCCAGGGTGGGCCGACGAGCAGTACTTC
>TRBJ1-1|TRBV15|TRBD1
CATSSHPVRDRGFFGTEAFF
TGTGCCACCAGCAGCCATCCCGTCAGGGACAGGGGGTTCTTTGGCACTGAAGCTTTCTTT
>TRBJ1-1|TRBV5-1|TRBD1
CASSLAGQGYTEAFF
TGCGCCAGCAGCTTGGCGGGACAGGGGTACACTGAAGCTTTCTTT
>TRBJ1-2|TRBV7-2|-
CASSLVSGGNYGYTF
TGTGCCAGCAGCTTAGTATCGGGGGGCAACTATGGCTACACCTTC
>TRBJ2-7|TRBV9|-
CASSVQGGGTGNEQYF
TGTGCCAGCAGCGTTCAGGGAGGGGGAACGGGAAACGAGCAGTACTTC